The next 14 T cell receptor beta chains were all read from a single sample in a study of blood T cells in healthy people across ages (dated by TCRdb to about 2015). Receptor libraries were prepared by 5' RACE. The sequencing machine was an Illumina HiSeq 2500. A second PCR of roughly 7 to 12 cycles was run with a J-beta primer mix and a sample-barcoded 5' primer. TCRdb took the public reads, trimmed them with fastp at Q25, ran MiXCR for clone calling and kept in-frame beta chains. CDR3 protein sequences are deduplicated, and each keeps its most common genes and DNA. A total of hundreds of thousands of distinct CDR3 sequences appear in this sample, approximately 59% of them only once. Jointly, the top ten make up more than 35% of the sample. The source material was blood. These receptors came from a man between 60 and 70 years old in good health.

The chain employs TRBV29-1 and TRBJ2-1; TRBD1 is a possible D gene (6 bases). The CDR3 runs to 16 residues. V was cut by 5 bases and J by 6 bases, with 23 bases left in between. CDR1 and CDR2 from the germline V gene are SQVTM and ANQGSEA. In DNA form, the CDR3 reads TGCAGCGTTTGCCTCTTACTGACAGGATCCACCAATGAGCAGTTCTTC. This translates into CSVCLLLTGSTNEQFF.

This clonotype was detected only once. This chain connects TRBV20-1 to TRBJ1-4, with D perhaps matching TRBD1 (6 bases). Germline V gene sequence: CDR1 DFQATT, CDR2 SNEGSKA (reference sequence). The germline V and J ends were trimmed by 3 bases and 3 bases, with 11 bases remaining between them. CDR3 length: 14 residues. CDR3 sequence: CSASHRVSNEKLFF. In DNA, the CDR3 is TGCAGTGCTAGCCACAGGGTGTCTAATGAAAAACTGTTTTTT.

V usage is TRBV5-5 and J usage is TRBJ2-7, with 7 positions matching TRBD2. The V segment lost 1 base and the J segment 3 bases; nucleotides outside the gene matches: 10. Germline V gene data show CDR1 as SGHKS and CDR2 as YYEKEE (reference sequence). This CDR3 has 16 residues. The CDR3 loop is CASSLTVVTSIYEQYF. Written as DNA, the CDR3 is TGTGCCAGCAGCTTGACGGTCGTGACTAGCATCTACGAGCAGTACTTC.

This rearrangement joins TRBV29-1 to TRBJ1-1; D unclear. The CDR3 is made up of 12 amino acids. CDR1 is SQVTM, CDR2 ANQGSEA, per germline. Trimming took 1 base from V and 1 from J, leaving 4 bases between them. The chain's CDR3 is CSVEGANTEAFF. The CDR3 coding sequence is TGCAGCGTTGAAGGGGCGAACACTGAAGCTTTCTTT. Drawing the rest from reference TRBV29-1 and TRBJ1-1, the complete variable domain is SAVISQKPSRDICQRGTSLTIQCQVDSQVTMMFWYRQQPGQSLTLIATANQGSEATYESGFVIDKFPISRPNLTFSTLTVSNMSPEDSSIYLCSVEGANTEAFFGQGTRLTVV.

The genes are TRBV10-1 and TRBJ2-7; 13 nucleotides align to TRBD2. The J call could be wrong; TRBJ2-5 is a better fit for the DNA end. Germline CDR1 WNHNN, CDR2 SYGVQD (reference sequence). The CDR3 is 15 residues long. The CDR3 protein is CASNRTSGGCETQYF. The CDR3 DNA reads TGCGCCAGCAACCGGACTAGCGGGGGCTGTGAGACCCAGTACTTC.

The chain employs TRBV2 and TRBJ2-5; 8 bases line up with TRBD1. Germline values: CDR1 SNHLY, CDR2 FYNNEI. After removal of 3 bases from V and 2 bases from J, the junction contained 5 bases not matched to a gene. CDR3 length equals 15 residues. The DNA for the CDR3 is TGTGCCAGCAGTGACGGGACAGGCCCGCAAGAGACCCAGTACTTC. This sequence encodes CASSDGTGPQETQYF.

The DNA of the CDR3 is TGTGCCATCCGTGGACCGGGACAGGGGGCATACGAGCAGTACTTC. This sequence encodes CAIRGPGQGAYEQYF. J is TRBJ2-5 and V is TRBV10-3; 12 positions agree with TRBD1. The end of the DNA is better explained by TRBJ2-7, so the J call may be wrong. This CDR3 has 15 amino acids. Per germline, CDR1 ENHRY and CDR2 SYGVKD.

This clonotype was counted a single time. The CDR3 DNA is TGTGCCAGCAGTGAGTGGAGGGGCCGCACCGGGGAGCTGTTTTTT. Its protein is CASSEWRGRTGELFF. This chain uses TRBV2 with TRBJ2-2, with D tentatively TRBD2 (6 bases). CDR1 and CDR2 (germline): SNHLY, FYNNEI. The CDR3 totals 15 residues. V was clipped by 3 bases and J by 4 bases, with 12 bases between them.

The J gene is TRBJ2-3, the V gene TRBV5-4; TRBD2 aligns across 10 bases. The CDR3 totals 16 residues. With V trimmed by 0 bases and J by 2 bases, 3 bases remained unmatched. Per the germline V gene, CDR1 is SGHNT and CDR2 is YYREEE (reference sequence). The CDR3 bases are TGTGCCAGCAGCTTGGGAGCGGGGGGGTTCACAGATACGCAGTATTTT. It yields the protein CASSLGAGGFTDTQYF.

This chain uses TRBV15 with TRBJ2-3; tentative D call: TRBD1 (5 bases). Trimming pared 8 bases from V and 0 bases from J, leaving 18 bases between. Germline CDR1 and CDR2: LNHNV and YYDKDF (reference sequence). CDR3 length: 16 residues. The CDR3 DNA reads TGTGCCACCTCTCCTCGGACAAATCCTAGCACAGATACGCAGTATTTT. Translation: CATSPRTNPSTDTQYF.

The chain joins TRBV29-1 to TRBJ1-2, with 10 bases lining up with TRBD1. Germline-derived CDR1 and CDR2 are SQVTM and ANQGSEA. Trimming took 6 bases from V and 9 from J; bases not matched to a gene: 7. There are 12 residues in the CDR3. CDR3 coding DNA: TGCAGCGTAGGGACAGGGGCTAATAGCTACACCTTC. Translated, it gives CSVGTGANSYTF.

Note on this clonotype: The junction and the germline gene differ at one end; a read error may be behind it. The J gene is TRBJ2-6, the V gene TRBV12-3 or TRBV12-4; D may be TRBD2 (7 bases). The CDR3 sequence is 15 residues long. CDR3 sequence (DNA): TGTGCCAGCAGTCCTGCCCTGGCGGGGGCCGACGTCCTGACTTTC. As protein: CASSPALAGADVLTF.

Here the CDR3 reads CASSLEAGAHNEQYF. CDR3 nucleotide sequence: TGTGCCAGCAGCTTAGAGGCGGGGGCCCACAATGAGCAGTACTTC. This sequence joins TRBV7-2 and TRBJ2-1; tentative D call: TRBD2 (7 bases). Matching the DNA end better, TRBJ2-7 makes the J call doubtful. Germline CDR1 is SGHTA and CDR2 is FQGNSA. The CDR3 covers 15 residues.

This clonotype was picked up a small number of times. V usage is TRBV7-9 and J usage is TRBJ2-7; TRBD2 matches 8 bases. The CDR3 is 15 residues long. The germline V gene encodes CDR1 SEHNR and CDR2 FQNEAQ (reference sequence). Trimming removed 3 bases from V and 3 bases from J; junction bases left unmatched: 7. The CDR3 sequence: CASSFGPSGLYEQYF. In nucleotides, the CDR3 is TGTGCCAGCAGCTTTGGTCCTAGCGGGCTCTACGAGCAGTACTTC.